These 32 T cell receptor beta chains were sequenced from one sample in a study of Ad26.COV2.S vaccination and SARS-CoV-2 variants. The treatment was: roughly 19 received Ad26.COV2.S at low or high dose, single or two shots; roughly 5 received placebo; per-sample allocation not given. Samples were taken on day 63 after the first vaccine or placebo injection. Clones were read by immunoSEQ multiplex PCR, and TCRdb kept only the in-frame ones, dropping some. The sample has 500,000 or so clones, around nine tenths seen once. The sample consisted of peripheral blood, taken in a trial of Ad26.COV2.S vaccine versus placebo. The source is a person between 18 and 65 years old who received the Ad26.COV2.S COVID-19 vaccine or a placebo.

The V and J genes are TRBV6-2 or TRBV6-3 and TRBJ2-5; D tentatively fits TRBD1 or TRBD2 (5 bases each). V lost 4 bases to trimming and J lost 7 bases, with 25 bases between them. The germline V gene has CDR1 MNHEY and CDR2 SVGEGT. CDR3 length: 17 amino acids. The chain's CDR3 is CASSSLPLGARGATQYF. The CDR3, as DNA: TGTGCCAGCAGTTCTCTTCCCCTAGGGGCCCGGGGTGCGACCCAGTACTTC.

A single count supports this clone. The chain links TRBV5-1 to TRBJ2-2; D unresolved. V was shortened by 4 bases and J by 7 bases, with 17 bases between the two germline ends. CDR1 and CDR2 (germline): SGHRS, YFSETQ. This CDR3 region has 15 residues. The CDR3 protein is CASSGANSRVGELFF. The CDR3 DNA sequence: TGCGCCAGCAGCGGAGCTAATTCTAGGGTCGGGGAGCTGTTTTTT.

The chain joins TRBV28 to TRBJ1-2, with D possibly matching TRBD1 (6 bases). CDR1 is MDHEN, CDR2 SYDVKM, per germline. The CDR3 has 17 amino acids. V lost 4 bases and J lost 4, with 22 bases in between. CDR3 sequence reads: CASSSPRDTRYVYGYTF. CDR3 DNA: TGTGCCAGCAGTTCACCGCGGGACACAAGATACGTCTATGGCTACACCTTC.

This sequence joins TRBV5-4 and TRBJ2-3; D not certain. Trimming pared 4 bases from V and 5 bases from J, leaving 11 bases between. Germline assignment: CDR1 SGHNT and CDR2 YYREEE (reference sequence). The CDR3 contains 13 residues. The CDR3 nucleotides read TGTGCCAGCAGCCGCGGCGAAGTAGATACGCAGTATTTT. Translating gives CASSRGEVDTQYF.

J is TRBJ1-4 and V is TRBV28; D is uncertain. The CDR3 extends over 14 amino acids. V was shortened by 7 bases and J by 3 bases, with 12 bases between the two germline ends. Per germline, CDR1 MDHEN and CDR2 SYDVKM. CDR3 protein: CASTRPGANEKLFF. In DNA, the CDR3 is TGTGCCAGCACGAGACCTGGGGCTAATGAAAAACTGTTTTTT.

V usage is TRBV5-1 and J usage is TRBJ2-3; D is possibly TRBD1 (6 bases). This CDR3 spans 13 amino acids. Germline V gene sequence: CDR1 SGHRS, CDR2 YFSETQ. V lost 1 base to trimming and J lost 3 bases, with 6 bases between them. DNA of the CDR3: TGCGCCAGCAGCTTGACAGGGACAGATACGCAGTATTTT. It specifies CASSLTGTDTQYF.

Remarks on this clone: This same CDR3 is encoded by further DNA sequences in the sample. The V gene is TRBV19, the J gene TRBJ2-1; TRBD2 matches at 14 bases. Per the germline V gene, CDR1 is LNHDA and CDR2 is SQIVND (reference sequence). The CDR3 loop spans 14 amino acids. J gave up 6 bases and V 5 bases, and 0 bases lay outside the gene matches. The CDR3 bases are TGTGCCAGTAGTGGACTAGCGGGGGGCAATGAGCAGTTCTTC. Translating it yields CASSGLAGGNEQFF. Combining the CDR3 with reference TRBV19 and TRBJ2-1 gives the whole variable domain DGGITQSPKYLFRKEGQNVTLSCEQNLNHDAMYWYRQDPGQGLRLIYYSQIVNDFQKGDIAEGYSVSREKKESFPLTVTSAQKNPTAFYLCASSGLAGGNEQFFGPGTRLTVL.

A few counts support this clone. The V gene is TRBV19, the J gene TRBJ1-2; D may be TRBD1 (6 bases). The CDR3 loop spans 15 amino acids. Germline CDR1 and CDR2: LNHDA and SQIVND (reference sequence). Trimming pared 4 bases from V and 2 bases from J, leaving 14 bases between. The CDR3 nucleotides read TGTGCCAGTAGTACTACAACAGGGCGGAACTATGGCTACACCTTC. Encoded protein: CASSTTTGRNYGYTF.

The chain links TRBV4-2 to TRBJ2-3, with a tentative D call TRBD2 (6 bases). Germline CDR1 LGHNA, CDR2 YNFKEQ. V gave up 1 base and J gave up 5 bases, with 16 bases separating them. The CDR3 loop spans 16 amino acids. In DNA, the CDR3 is TGTGCCAGCAGCCAAGGCGACGGGAGACGTAAAGATACGCAGTATTTT. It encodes CASSQGDGRRKDTQYF.

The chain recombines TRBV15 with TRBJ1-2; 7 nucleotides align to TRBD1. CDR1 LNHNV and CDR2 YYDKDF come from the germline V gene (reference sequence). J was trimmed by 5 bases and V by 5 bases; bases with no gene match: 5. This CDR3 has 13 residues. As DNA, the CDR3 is TGTGCCACCAGCTTGGACAGGTCTTATGGCTACACCTTC. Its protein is CATSLDRSYGYTF.

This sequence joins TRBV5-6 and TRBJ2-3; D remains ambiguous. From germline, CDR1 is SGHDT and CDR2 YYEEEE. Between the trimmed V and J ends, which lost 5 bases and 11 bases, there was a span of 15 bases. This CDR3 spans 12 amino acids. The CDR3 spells CASRGLGPRQYF. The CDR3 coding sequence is TGTGCCAGCAGGGGCCTAGGCCCCAGGCAGTATTTT.

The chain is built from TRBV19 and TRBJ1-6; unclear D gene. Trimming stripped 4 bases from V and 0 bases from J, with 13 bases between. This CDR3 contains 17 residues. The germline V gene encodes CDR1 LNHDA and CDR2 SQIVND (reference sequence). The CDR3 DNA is TGTGCCAGTAGTAGCGACGCGGGAAGCTCCTATAATTCACCCCTCCACTTT. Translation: CASSSDAGSSYNSPLHF.

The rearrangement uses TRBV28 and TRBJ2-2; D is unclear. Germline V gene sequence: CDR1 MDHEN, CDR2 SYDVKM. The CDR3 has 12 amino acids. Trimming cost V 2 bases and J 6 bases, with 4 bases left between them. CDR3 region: CASSLPAGELFF. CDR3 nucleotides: TGTGCCAGCAGTTTACCCGCCGGGGAGCTGTTTTTT.

CDR3 amino acids: CASSPGQPQHF. The CDR3 coding sequence is TGTGCCAGCAGCCCTGGGCAGCCCCAGCATTTT. V is TRBV28 and J is TRBJ1-5; D call uncertain. CDR3 size: 11 residues. The germline V gene encodes CDR1 MDHEN and CDR2 SYDVKM. Trimming shortened V by 6 bases and J by 7 bases, and 7 bases separated the two germline ends.

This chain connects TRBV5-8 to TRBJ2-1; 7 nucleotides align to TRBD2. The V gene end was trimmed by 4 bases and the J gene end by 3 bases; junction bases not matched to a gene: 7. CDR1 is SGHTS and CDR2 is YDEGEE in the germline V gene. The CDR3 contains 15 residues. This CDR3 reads CASSGGGTVYNEQFF. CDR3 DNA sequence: TGTGCCAGCAGCGGGGGGGGGACGGTCTACAATGAGCAGTTCTTC.

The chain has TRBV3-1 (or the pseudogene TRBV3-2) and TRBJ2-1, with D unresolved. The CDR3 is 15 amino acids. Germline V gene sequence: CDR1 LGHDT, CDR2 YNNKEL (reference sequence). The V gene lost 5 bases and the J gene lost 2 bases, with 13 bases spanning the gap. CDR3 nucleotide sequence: TGTGCCAGCAGCGCGGACCGTAGTGCCTACAATGAGCAGTTCTTC. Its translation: CASSADRSAYNEQFF.

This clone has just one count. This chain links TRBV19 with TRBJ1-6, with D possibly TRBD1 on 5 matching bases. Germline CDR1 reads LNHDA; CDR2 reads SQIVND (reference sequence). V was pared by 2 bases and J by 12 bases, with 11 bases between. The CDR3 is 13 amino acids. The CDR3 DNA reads TGTGCCAGTAGTATACCCCGCCAGGGACCCCTCCACTTT. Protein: CASSIPRQGPLHF.

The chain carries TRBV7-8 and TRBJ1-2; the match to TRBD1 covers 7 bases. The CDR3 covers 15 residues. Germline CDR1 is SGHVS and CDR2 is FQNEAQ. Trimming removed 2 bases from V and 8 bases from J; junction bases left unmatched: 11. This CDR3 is CASSLLGLGGDGYTF. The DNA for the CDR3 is TGTGCCAGCAGCTTACTGGGCCTAGGGGGCGACGGCTACACCTTC.

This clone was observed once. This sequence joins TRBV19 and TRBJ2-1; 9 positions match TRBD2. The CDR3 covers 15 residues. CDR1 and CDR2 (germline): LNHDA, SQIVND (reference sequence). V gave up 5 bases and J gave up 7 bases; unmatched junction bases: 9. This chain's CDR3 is CASSLAGGRENEQFF. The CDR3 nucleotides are TGTGCCAGTAGTCTCGCGGGGGGGCGGGAGAATGAGCAGTTCTTC. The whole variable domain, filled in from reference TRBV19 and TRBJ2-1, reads DGGITQSPKYLFRKEGQNVTLSCEQNLNHDAMYWYRQDPGQGLRLIYYSQIVNDFQKGDIAEGYSVSREKKESFPLTVTSAQKNPTAFYLCASSLAGGRENEQFFGPGTRLTVL.

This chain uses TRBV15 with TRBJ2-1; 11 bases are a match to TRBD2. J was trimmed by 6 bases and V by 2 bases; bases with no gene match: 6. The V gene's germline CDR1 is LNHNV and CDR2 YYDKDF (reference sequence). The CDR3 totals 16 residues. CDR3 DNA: TGTGCCACCAGCAGATCACGAGGACTAGCGGGCAATGAGCAGTTCTTC. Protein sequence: CATSRSRGLAGNEQFF.

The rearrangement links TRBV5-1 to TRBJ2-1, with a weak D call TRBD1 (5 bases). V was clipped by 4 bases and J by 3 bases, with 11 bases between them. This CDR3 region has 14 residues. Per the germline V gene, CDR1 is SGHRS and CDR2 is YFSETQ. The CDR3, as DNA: TGCGCCAGCAGCCCAAGACAGAGCTACAATGAGCAGTTCTTC. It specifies CASSPRQSYNEQFF.

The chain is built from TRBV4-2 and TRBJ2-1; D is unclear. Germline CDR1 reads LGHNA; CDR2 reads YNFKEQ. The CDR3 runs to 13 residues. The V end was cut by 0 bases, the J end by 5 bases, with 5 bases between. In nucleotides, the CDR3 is TGTGCCAGCAGCCAAGACCTAGACAATGAGCAGTTCTTC. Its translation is CASSQDLDNEQFF.

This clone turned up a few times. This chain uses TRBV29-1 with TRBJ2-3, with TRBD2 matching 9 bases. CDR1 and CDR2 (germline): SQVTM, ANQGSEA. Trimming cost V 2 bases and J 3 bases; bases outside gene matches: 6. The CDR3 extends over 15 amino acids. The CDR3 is CSVEYSGSVTDTQYF. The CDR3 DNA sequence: TGCAGCGTTGAATATAGCGGGAGTGTGACAGATACGCAGTATTTT.

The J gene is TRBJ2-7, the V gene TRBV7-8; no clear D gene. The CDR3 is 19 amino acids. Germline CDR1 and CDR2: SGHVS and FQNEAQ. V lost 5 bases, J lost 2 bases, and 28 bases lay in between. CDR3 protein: CASSAAPRVPFDPTYEQYF. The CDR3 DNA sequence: TGTGCCAGCAGCGCCGCCCCAAGAGTCCCATTCGATCCCACCTACGAGCAGTACTTC.

The CDR3 region is CASSSATYEQYF. For the CDR3, the DNA is TGTGCCAGCAGTTCCGCAACCTACGAGCAGTACTTC. The chain combines TRBV6-5 with TRBJ2-7; D is undetermined. Germline V gene sequence: CDR1 MNHEY, CDR2 SVGAGI. V lost 4 bases and J lost 2, with 6 bases in between. There are 12 residues in the CDR3.

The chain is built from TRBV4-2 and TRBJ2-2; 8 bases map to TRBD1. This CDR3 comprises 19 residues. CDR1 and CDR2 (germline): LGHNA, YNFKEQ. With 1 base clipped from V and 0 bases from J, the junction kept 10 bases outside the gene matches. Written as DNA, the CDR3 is TGTGCCAGCAGCCAAGGGGCCTGGGGACAGGCCGCGAACACCGGGGAGCTGTTTTTT. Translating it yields CASSQGAWGQAANTGELFF.

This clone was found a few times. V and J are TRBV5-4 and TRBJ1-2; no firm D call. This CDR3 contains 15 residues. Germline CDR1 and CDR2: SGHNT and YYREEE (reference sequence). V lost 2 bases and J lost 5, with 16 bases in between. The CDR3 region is CASSFDQATNYGYTF. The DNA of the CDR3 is TGTGCCAGCAGCTTTGATCAGGCTACGAATTATGGCTACACCTTC.

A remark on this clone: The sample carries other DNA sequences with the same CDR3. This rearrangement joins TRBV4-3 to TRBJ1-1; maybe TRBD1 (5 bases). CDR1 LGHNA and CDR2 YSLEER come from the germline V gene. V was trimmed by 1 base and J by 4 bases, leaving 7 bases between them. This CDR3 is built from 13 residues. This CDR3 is CASSQVRGTEAFF. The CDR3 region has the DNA TGCGCCAGCAGCCAAGTGAGGGGCACTGAAGCTTTCTTT.

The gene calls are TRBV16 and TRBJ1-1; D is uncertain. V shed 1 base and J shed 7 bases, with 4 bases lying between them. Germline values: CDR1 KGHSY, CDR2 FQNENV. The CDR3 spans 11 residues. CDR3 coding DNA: TGTGCCAGCAGCCAATACAGTGAAGCTTTCTTT. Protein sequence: CASSQYSEAFF.

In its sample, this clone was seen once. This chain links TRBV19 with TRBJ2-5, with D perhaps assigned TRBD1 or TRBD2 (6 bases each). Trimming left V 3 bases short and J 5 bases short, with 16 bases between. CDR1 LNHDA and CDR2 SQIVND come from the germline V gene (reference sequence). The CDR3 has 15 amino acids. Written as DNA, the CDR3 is TGTGCCAGTAGTATGGGGGGCGGCGGTGCGGAGACCCAGTACTTC. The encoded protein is CASSMGGGGAETQYF.

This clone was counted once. CDR3 residues: CASRASGFINEQFF. CDR3 bases: TGTGCCAGTAGAGCTAGCGGGTTTATCAATGAGCAGTTCTTC. This rearrangement joins TRBV19 to TRBJ2-1; 8 bases are shared with TRBD2. Germline assignment: CDR1 LNHDA and CDR2 SQIVND (reference sequence). V lost 6 bases and J lost 6; bases outside the gene matches: 7. This CDR3 comprises 14 residues.

The CDR3 protein is CAWSGRTGHDYTF. The CDR3 region has the DNA TGTGCCTGGAGTGGTAGGACAGGACATGACTACACCTTC. J is TRBJ1-2 and V is TRBV30, with 7 nucleotides matching TRBD1. Germline trimming cut 1 base from V and 10 bases from J; bases unmatched to any gene: 9. The CDR3 loop spans 13 amino acids. CDR1 and CDR2 from the germline V gene are GTSNPN and SVGIG (reference sequence).